The 28 T cell receptor beta chains in this list originate from one sample, sequenced in a study of OX40 agonist ivuxolimab in advanced cancers. Libraries were prepared by immunoSEQ multiplex PCR; TCRdb keeps only in-frame clonotypes and omits some of them. The table has tens of thousands of clones, roughly nine tenths seen once. This sample comprised CD4+ or CD8+ T cells sorted from blood, obtained in a trial of the OX40 agonist ivuxolimab. These TCRs come from an adult with an advanced solid tumor such as melanoma, head and neck, liver or kidney cancer.

In its sample, this clone was seen a few times. V is TRBV13 and J is TRBJ1-2; 7 nucleotides match TRBD1. Germline-derived CDR1 and CDR2 are PRHDT and FYEKMQ (reference sequence). This CDR3 has 16 amino acids. After removal of 4 bases from V and 6 bases from J, the junction contained 14 bases not matched to a gene. Here the CDR3 reads CASSSRQAGGKDGYTF. DNA for the CDR3: TGTGCCAGCAGCTCTCGACAGGCAGGGGGAAAGGATGGCTACACCTTC.

A few counts support this clone. The rearrangement joins TRBV30 to TRBJ1-2; 7 nucleotides line up with TRBD1. Germline-derived CDR1 and CDR2 are GTSNPN and SVGIG (reference sequence). The CDR3 is 14 amino acids. After removal of 0 bases from V and 8 bases from J, the junction contained 9 bases not matched to a gene. DNA of the CDR3: TGTGCCTGGAGTGTATCGGGTAGGGGGCAAGGCTACACCTTC. The encoded protein is CAWSVSGRGQGYTF.

The V gene is TRBV28, the J gene TRBJ2-5, with 9 nucleotides matching TRBD2. The CDR3 is 17 amino acids. V was pared by 2 bases and J by 5 bases, with 12 bases of the junction left unmatched. Germline CDR1 is MDHEN and CDR2 is SYDVKM. The CDR3 DNA sequence: TGTGCCAGCAGTTTAGAGGGGACTAGCAGGGGGAGCGAGACCCAGTACTTC. Encoded protein: CASSLEGTSRGSETQYF.

The gene calls are TRBV6-6 and TRBJ2-2, with D tentatively TRBD1 or TRBD2 (5 bases each). Germline CDR1 is MNHNY and CDR2 is SVGAGI (reference sequence). The CDR3 loop spans 16 amino acids. Trimming stripped 6 bases from V and 2 bases from J, with 16 bases between. The CDR3 is CASRPEGQGNTGELFF. CDR3 sequence (DNA): TGTGCCAGCAGGCCCGAGGGGCAGGGTAACACCGGGGAGCTGTTTTTT.

The chain is built from TRBV18 and TRBJ1-2, with 8 bases aligning to TRBD1. The germline CDR1 and CDR2 sequences are KGHSH and LQKENI. With 3 bases clipped from V and 9 bases from J, the junction kept 6 bases outside the gene matches. This CDR3 spans 13 amino acids. CDR3 sequence: CASSPTTGDRYTF. The DNA of the CDR3 is TGTGCCAGCTCACCGACGACAGGGGATCGCTACACCTTC.

The sample holds a few counts of this clone. The gene calls are TRBV10-1 and TRBJ2-7, with 7 bases aligning to TRBD1. Trimming removed 5 bases from V and 6 bases from J; junction bases left unmatched: 10. The germline CDR1 and CDR2 sequences are WNHNN and SYGVQD (reference sequence). The CDR3 totals 14 residues. CDR3 protein: CASSSGTARPEQYF. Here the CDR3 DNA reads TGCGCCAGCAGTTCCGGGACAGCTCGCCCCGAGCAGTACTTC.

The V gene is TRBV6-5, the J gene TRBJ2-1, with 8 bases fitting TRBD2. The CDR3 runs to 16 residues. V lost 0 bases to trimming and J lost 4 bases; unmatched junction nucleotides: 5. Per germline, CDR1 MNHEY and CDR2 SVGAGI. The CDR3 is CASSYSRGGSYNEQFF. CDR3 bases: TGTGCCAGCAGTTACTCGCGCGGGGGGTCATACAATGAGCAGTTCTTC.

The gene calls are TRBV23-1 and TRBJ1-2; a weak D match, TRBD1 (5 bases). TRBV23-1 is an ORF; its function is uncertain. The CDR3 covers 16 residues. Trimming shortened V by 6 bases and J by 4 bases, and 21 bases separated the two germline ends. The CDR3: CASRPMGRLQSYGYTF. DNA for the CDR3: TGCGCCAGCAGACCGATGGGACGGCTCCAAAGCTATGGCTACACCTTC.

The gene calls are TRBV18 and TRBJ1-5; a possible D gene is TRBD1 (6 bases). The germline V and J ends were trimmed by 3 bases and 8 bases, with 11 bases remaining between them. Germline V gene data show CDR1 as KGHSH and CDR2 as LQKENI. This CDR3 contains 13 residues. The CDR3 DNA reads TGTGCCAGCTCACCGTCCGGGGGCAAGCCCCAGCATTTT. Its translation: CASSPSGGKPQHF.

The J gene is TRBJ2-5, the V gene TRBV7-7, with 9 bases fitting TRBD2. V gave up 5 bases and J gave up 4 bases; unmatched junction bases: 8. The CDR3 loop spans 15 amino acids. CDR1 is SSHAT, CDR2 FNYEAQ, per germline (reference sequence). CDR3 amino acids: CASSPSGLAIETQYF. The CDR3 region has the DNA TGTGCCAGCAGCCCGTCGGGACTAGCAATAGAGACCCAGTACTTC.

The gene calls are TRBV19 and TRBJ2-1; 8 nucleotides line up with TRBD2. Germline CDR1 LNHDA, CDR2 SQIVND (reference sequence). This CDR3 is 14 amino acids long. The V gene end was trimmed by 6 bases and the J gene end by 7 bases; junction bases not matched to a gene: 8. The CDR3 here is CASSRAGAINEQFF. The DNA of the CDR3 is TGTGCCAGTAGCCGAGCGGGAGCAATAAATGAGCAGTTCTTC. Variable domain in full (rest from reference TRBV19 and TRBJ2-1): DGGITQSPKYLFRKEGQNVTLSCEQNLNHDAMYWYRQDPGQGLRLIYYSQIVNDFQKGDIAEGYSVSREKKESFPLTVTSAQKNPTAFYLCASSRAGAINEQFFGPGTRLTVL.

The V gene is TRBV5-4, the J gene TRBJ2-6; TRBD2 aligns across 9 bases. The CDR3 sequence is 20 residues long. V was clipped by 4 bases and J by 0 bases; unmatched bases: 14. Germline CDR1 is SGHNT and CDR2 is YYREEE (reference sequence). CDR3 nucleotides: TGTGCCAGCAGCACCGGGGTAGCGGGGGCCAGCGTCTCTGGGGCCAACGTCCTGACTTTC. Protein product: CASSTGVAGASVSGANVLTF.

V gene TRBV9 combines with J gene TRBJ2-1; TRBD2 matches 8 bases. J lost 8 bases, V lost 0 bases, and 7 bases had no gene match. The CDR3 is made up of 15 amino acids. Germline assignment: CDR1 SGDLS and CDR2 YYNGEE. Here the CDR3 DNA reads TGTGCCAGCAGCGTAGTTGCGGGGGGTAGGGATGAGCAGTTCTTC. This codes for CASSVVAGGRDEQFF.

The J gene is TRBJ2-7, the V gene TRBV4-1, with 12 bases fitting TRBD2. Trimming removed 4 bases from V and 7 bases from J; junction bases left unmatched: 8. Germline values: CDR1 MGHRA, CDR2 YSYEKL. The CDR3 covers 15 residues. CDR3 nucleotide sequence: TGCGCCAGCAGCCGTGAGGGACTAGCGGGCCTTGAGCAGTACTTC. As protein: CASSREGLAGLEQYF.

The chain couples TRBV29-1 to TRBJ1-2; D unclear. The CDR3 loop spans 11 amino acids. Looked up from germline, CDR1 is SQVTM and CDR2 is ANQGSEA. The V and J ends lost 7 bases and 7 bases respectively, with 13 bases between them. CDR3 residues: CSDLGVGGYTF. CDR3 in DNA: TGCAGCGACCTTGGGGTGGGTGGCTACACCTTC.

V is TRBV5-1 and J is TRBJ1-1; TRBD1 aligns across 7 bases. This CDR3 has 13 amino acids. Germline V CDR1 and CDR2: SGHRS, YFSETQ. The V segment lost 5 bases and the J segment 4 bases; nucleotides outside the gene matches: 5. The CDR3 DNA follows: TGCGCCAGCAGTGAGGGGGCGATCACTGAAGCTTTCTTT. Protein product: CASSEGAITEAFF. Based on the CDR3 plus reference TRBV5-1 and TRBJ1-1, the full variable domain is KAGVTQTPRYLIKTRGQQVTLSCSPISGHRSVSWYQQTPGQGLQFLFEYFSETQRNKGNFPGRFSGRQFSNSRSEMNVSTLELGDSALYLCASSEGAITEAFFGQGTRLTVV.

This clone appeared a few times. The chain carries TRBV7-3 and TRBJ2-2; D unresolved. Germline V lookup: CDR1 SGHTA, CDR2 FQGTGA. Trimming shortened V by 4 bases and J by 7 bases, and 4 bases separated the two germline ends. The CDR3 consists of 11 residues. CDR3 residues: CASSSNGELFF. CDR3 sequence (DNA): TGTGCCAGCAGCTCTAACGGGGAGCTGTTTTTT.

This chain uses TRBV28 with TRBJ1-6; perhaps TRBD1 as D (5 bases). The CDR3 extends over 14 amino acids. Germline CDR1 reads MDHEN; CDR2 reads SYDVKM. V lost 6 bases, J lost 10 bases, and 16 bases lay in between. In DNA, the CDR3 is TGTGCCAGCAGCCGGCGGGACTGGAGATCACCCCTCCACTTT. Translated, it gives CASSRRDWRSPLHF.

This chain connects TRBV4-1 to TRBJ2-1; a weak D match, TRBD1 (6 bases). Germline loops: CDR1 MGHRA, CDR2 YSYEKL. This CDR3 is 15 amino acids long. V lost 1 base and J 9 bases, leaving 16 bases between the germline ends. The CDR3 DNA reads TGCGCCAGCAGCCAAGTTTCCGGGACAATCTGTGAGCAGTTCTTC. Translation: CASSQVSGTICEQFF.

Judged by abundance, this clone is medium-sized. V gene TRBV14 combines with J gene TRBJ2-7; 12 bases are shared with TRBD1. This CDR3 spans 14 amino acids. V was pared by 4 bases and J by 4 bases, with 2 bases of the junction left unmatched. Germline CDR1 and CDR2: SGHDN and FVKESK. CDR3 nucleotides: TGTGCCAGCAGCCGGGACAGGGGGCCATACGAGCAGTACTTC. Translation gives CASSRDRGPYEQYF.

The J gene is TRBJ2-2, the V gene TRBV2; a possible D gene is TRBD1 (5 bases). Trimming took 9 bases from V and 0 from J, leaving 11 bases between them. Germline CDR1 SNHLY, CDR2 FYNNEI. The CDR3 totals 14 residues. The CDR3 sequence is CASQQEANTGELFF. The CDR3 DNA sequence: TGTGCCAGTCAACAGGAAGCGAACACCGGGGAGCTGTTTTTT.

The chain couples TRBV7-6 to TRBJ2-7; D is ambiguous. Germline assignment: CDR1 SGHVS and CDR2 FNYEAQ. V gave up 5 bases and J gave up 2 bases, with 13 bases separating them. The CDR3 consists of 14 residues. As DNA, the CDR3 is TGTGCCAGCAGCCCCGCCGTCCTAGCCTACGAGCAGTACTTC. The encoded protein is CASSPAVLAYEQYF.

This sequence joins TRBV7-9 and TRBJ2-7; tentative D call: TRBD2 (6 bases). The CDR3 sequence is 16 residues long. V dropped 4 bases and J dropped 4 bases, with 20 bases sitting between them. CDR1 is SEHNR and CDR2 is FQNEAQ in the germline V gene (reference sequence). CDR3: CASSSMDISGVYEQYF. CDR3 coding DNA: TGTGCCAGCAGCTCGATGGATATTTCGGGAGTATACGAGCAGTACTTC.

The rearrangement joins TRBV4-3 to TRBJ1-1; D is undetermined. Trimming removed 4 bases at V and 1 base at J, with 7 bases between. The CDR3 loop spans 13 amino acids. Germline-derived CDR1 and CDR2 are LGHNA and YSLEER. The CDR3 reads CASSLWGNTEAFF. The CDR3 region has the DNA TGCGCCAGCAGCCTCTGGGGGAACACTGAAGCTTTCTTT.

The chain joins TRBV5-1 to TRBJ2-7, with no clear D. V shed 6 bases and J shed 3 bases, with 7 bases lying between them. This CDR3 has 11 amino acids. Germline CDR1 reads SGHRS; CDR2 reads YFSETQ. The CDR3 reads CASKVGYEQYF. The CDR3 DNA follows: TGCGCCAGCAAAGTGGGCTACGAGCAGTACTTC.

V usage is TRBV28 and J usage is TRBJ2-7; the D gene is possibly TRBD1 (6 bases). The CDR3 loop spans 14 amino acids. Trimming left V 8 bases short and J 4 bases short, with 18 bases between. Germline V gives CDR1 MDHEN, CDR2 SYDVKM. The CDR3 DNA is TGTGCCAGCGGCTCTGGAGGACAGCCATACGAGCAGTACTTC. Translated: CASGSGGQPYEQYF.

V usage is TRBV7-2 and J usage is TRBJ1-2; D gene ambiguous. The CDR3 spans 15 residues. Trimming left V 4 bases short and J 1 base short, with 13 bases between. CDR1 and CDR2 from the germline V gene are SGHTA and FQGNSA. The CDR3 is CASSYTGIGNYGYTF. DNA of the CDR3: TGTGCCAGCAGCTACACGGGGATCGGTAACTATGGCTACACCTTC.

J is TRBJ2-3 and V is TRBV19, with 11 bases fitting TRBD2. Germline V lookup: CDR1 LNHDA, CDR2 SQIVND (reference sequence). Losses at the gene ends were 2 bases for V and 6 bases for J; bases not matched to a gene: 7. The length of the CDR3 is 16 residues. For the CDR3, the DNA is TGTGCCAGTAGTATAAAAACTAGCGGGAGTATGGATACGCAGTATTTT. This translates into CASSIKTSGSMDTQYF. The full variable domain, rest sourced from reference TRBV19 and TRBJ2-3, is DGGITQSPKYLFRKEGQNVTLSCEQNLNHDAMYWYRQDPGQGLRLIYYSQIVNDFQKGDIAEGYSVSREKKESFPLTVTSAQKNPTAFYLCASSIKTSGSMDTQYFGPGTRLTVL.